This T cell receptor (beta chain) was sequenced in a study of metastatic and nonmetastatic thyroid tumors. Study background: Across peripheral blood and tumor or nodule tissue samples taken from malignant and benign thyroid patients, the repertoires were compared with one another. Study-level points and caveats: As reported, TCR beta diversity in blood and tumor was significantly higher in malignant thyroid tumors than in benign nodules.

No patient received treatment before thyroid surgery. A remark on this clone: Its antigen is not known.

V was cut by 3 bases and J by 5 bases, with 10 bases left in between. This CDR3 region has 14 residues. Authors' methods: It was from CDR3 differences across clinicopathological groups that a distant-metastasis classifier for papillary thyroid cancer was built. TCRdb re-analyzed the PCR reads using MiXCR. These V and J calls rely on TCRdb rather than the paper's analysis. The sample lists under 50,000 clones, about 26% occurring once. Sequencing was done on a sample of blood. The chain joins TRBV12-3 or TRBV12-4 to TRBJ2-2; D perhaps matches TRBD2 (6 bases). The TCR originated in a male donor with papillary thyroid cancer or a benign thyroid nodule (not recorded which). Some clones in this sample may be carry-over from other donors' samples. The CDR3 nucleotides read TGTGCCAGCAGTTTGGGGGACTCTACCGGGGAGCTGTTTTTT. Translating it yields CASSLGDSTGELFF.